This section outlines one T cell receptor (beta chain) sequence together with its context. Its antigen is undetermined. The data originate from a study of cytomegalovirus exposure and HLA in healthy donors. In the study overall: An early release of data contained about 85 million unique TCRs, which came from HLA-typed donors.

Whole-study findings and limits: As a later analysis showed, a missense DCLRE1C variant was linked to trimming of TCR beta V- and J-genes. The HLA-A and HLA-B alleles of most subjects were reportedly predicted accurately from TCR beta sequences. Rarity held for most TCR sequences, but there were some public TCRs that occurred in many donors.

The primer mix had 60 Vbeta and 13 Jbeta primers. Profiling relied on immunoSEQ multiplex PCR, and the TCRdb table lists in-frame clones only, not all of them. The sample lists under 200,000 clones, 77% occurring once. Source material: PBMCs. The TCR originated in a woman between 35 and 50 years old in good health and CMV-seropositive.

This CDR3 is CASSRTSGNYQETQYF. CDR3 sequence (DNA): TGTGCCAGCAGCCGAACTAGCGGGAATTACCAAGAGACCCAGTACTTC. The chain is built from TRBV7-2 and TRBJ2-5; 10 bases align to TRBD2. Germline loops: CDR1 SGHTA, CDR2 FQGNSA. The trim removed 5 bases at V and 0 bases at J, leaving 6 bases unmatched. This CDR3 has 16 amino acids.